This T cell receptor beta chain was identified during a study of neoadjuvant anti-PD-1 for oral cavity cancer. Overall study: Non-progressing patients received a fourth nivolumab dose near day 43, then surgery on days 50-56.

Overall study results and limits: After neoadjuvant nivolumab, PBMC T cell clonality was significantly higher in non-responders than responders. Only three patients per response group were TCR-analyzed; validation needed.

Germline CDR1 and CDR2: SGHDT and YYEEEE. The CDR3 consists of 12 residues. The germline V and J ends were trimmed by 3 bases and 4 bases, with 7 bases remaining between them. This clone was observed a handful of times. The antigen remains undetermined. The data were produced by immunoSEQ multiplex PCR, yet TCRdb's version contains in-frame clones alone and is incomplete. The data hold about 68,000 clones, with approximately 84% observed a single time. Time point here: after neoadjuvant nivolumab, at surgical resection. The patients had HPV-negative, locally advanced oral cavity squamous cell carcinoma.

The chain uses TRBV5-6 and TRBJ2-5; no definite D call. The clonotype comes from a person aged 35 to 85 with oral cavity squamous cell carcinoma. The material sequenced was PBMCs, taken after nivolumab (anti-PD-1) treatment. CDR3 DNA: TGTGCCAGCAGCTCCTATCCAGAGACCCAGTACTTC. Amino acid sequence: CASSSYPETQYF.